Listed below are T cell receptor beta chains from one sample, sequenced in a study of sequential checkpoint blockade in melanoma. The table came from immunoSEQ multiplex PCR; TCRdb's copy has only in-frame clones and leaves some out. The sample lists 4,000 or so clones; 20% to 25% were seen once. This specimen consisted of tumor tissue (inferred from file names), obtained from a patient given nivolumab and ipilimumab in sequence. The receptors come from a human donor with melanoma. The conserved cysteine and the conserved F or W are not part of the CDR3 here. Each record gives: J gene, clone size, V gene, CDR3 protein. Some rows mark clone size as missing; the rest say once, few, many or name a class of expanded clone.

TRBJ2-1,-,TRBV19,ASSIESSGHNEQF
TRBJ1-6,few,TRBV30,AWSAPVGGALWPLH
TRBJ2-7,few,TRBV28,ASSETGGDSYEQY
TRBJ2-5,-,TRBV19,ASSKARQETQY
TRBJ2-5,-,TRBV15,ATSSGTNQETQY
TRBJ1-2,many,TRBV7-6,ASSGRDSANYGYT
TRBJ2-3,many,TRBV11-3,ASSSPRGLAGGPRDTQY
TRBJ2-7,many,TRBV11-3,ASSRIDRGNEQY
TRBJ1-6,few,TRBV6-8,ASSSGTVYNSPLH
TRBJ1-5,-,TRBV28,ASSFSDRPKGPQH
TRBJ2-2,few,TRBV10-3,AISESSGGRTGELF
TRBJ2-5,many,TRBV11-3,ASSLDPGRMETQY
TRBJ2-3,few,TRBV11-3,ASSLPRLGSTDTQY
TRBJ2-3,-,TRBV19,ASSIDRGEHSAQY
TRBJ1-5,-,TRBV19,ASSNPTGYSNQPQH
TRBJ1-3,medium-sized,TRBV11-3,ASSLKGRGLLSGNTIY
TRBJ1-3,medium-sized,TRBV15,ATSSGDRGSGNTIY
TRBJ2-6,few,TRBV6-8,ASTVLSGANVLT
TRBJ1-1,few,TRBV6-8,ASSYFDRNTEAF
TRBJ1-5,many,TRBV7-2,ASSLKVNQPQH